Included here is one T cell receptor (beta chain) sequence, with context. What it binds is unknown. Germline-derived CDR1 and CDR2 are SGHAT and FQNNGV. V was trimmed by 6 bases and J by 5 bases, leaving 14 bases between them. This CDR3 is built from 14 residues. Repertoires were generated with immunoSEQ multiplex PCR, while TCRdb's copy carries only in-frame clones and drops some. This sample has about 680,000 clones, with around 92% found just once. Treatment noted: about 20 received Ad26.COV2.S at low or high dose, single or two shots; a few received placebo; per-sample allocation not given. Specimens were obtained on day 63 following the first vaccine or placebo injection. The sample originates from a study of Ad26.COV2.S vaccination and SARS-CoV-2 variants. Overall study: Donor was in the COV1001 Ad26.COV2.S trial arm. Ad26.COV2.S shots went into the muscle once or twice, 56 days apart.

Points from the study as a whole: While placebo recipients had lower spike-specific TCR breadth, vaccine recipients had more. Substantial breadth was reportedly displayed by spike-specific CD8+ and CD4+ T cell responses after vaccination.

The sequenced sample was peripheral blood, obtained in a trial of Ad26.COV2.S vaccine versus placebo. J is TRBJ2-1 and V is TRBV11-2; D not resolved. This TCR derives from a person between 18 and 60 years old who received the Ad26.COV2.S COVID-19 vaccine or a placebo. CDR3 DNA: TGTGCCAGCAGAAGCCTACGGACGCACAATGAGCAGTTCTTC. It codes for CASRSLRTHNEQFF.